The source of this T cell receptor (beta chain) is a study of T cells in Graves' hyperthyroidism and ophthalmopathy. Study conclusions and caveats: Model-based prediction identified ophthalmopathy a median roughly 6.1 months prior to its onset. Most expanded thyroid clonotypes above 0.001 also appeared in blood.

As to this clonotype: Its antigen is not identified.

This CDR3 has 16 residues. The germline V gene has CDR1 LNHNV and CDR2 YYDKDF (reference sequence). The V end lost 1 base, the J end lost 4 bases, and 15 bases lay between the germline ends. Using RNA transcripts as the source, TCR beta CDR3 regions were amplified. Researchers ran a first-round RT-PCR on the TCR CDR3 using the HTBI primer set. Using its own MiXCR run on the multiplex PCR reads, TCRdb lists one record per CDR3 protein. Here the sample spans roughly 500,000 distinct CDR3 sequences, 46% being singletons. The receptor was isolated from an adult woman with Graves' disease, either hyperthyroidism or ophthalmopathy (not recorded which). The chain employs TRBV15 and TRBJ2-3; TRBD2 might be the D (6 bases). The material sequenced was peripheral blood or thyroid tissue (not recorded which). As DNA, the CDR3 is TGTGCCACCAGCAGAGGCGGGGTAGGCCGGCCAGATACGCAGTATTTT. This sequence encodes CATSRGGVGRPDTQYF. The whole variable domain, remainder taken from reference TRBV15 and TRBJ2-3, is DAMVIQNPRYQVTQFGKPVTLSCSQTLNHNVMYWYQQKSSQAPKLLFHYYDKDFNNEADTPDNFQSRRPNTSFCFLDIRSPGLGDTAMYLCATSRGGVGRPDTQYFGPGTRLTVL.